This TCR beta chain emerged from a study of cytomegalovirus exposure and HLA in healthy donors. It was with 60 Vbeta and 13 Jbeta primers that the PCR ran. Only in-frame clones appear in the TCRdb table, and some are missing; sequencing was by immunoSEQ multiplex PCR. Of roughly 180,000 clones in the sample, roughly 84% were seen once. From germline, CDR1 is LGHNA and CDR2 YSLEER. V shed 1 base, J shed 3 bases, and the junction held 3 bases outside the gene matches. The CDR3 runs 15 residues. Points on this clone: The antigen is undetermined.

The study's findings and limits: TCR sequences were mostly rare, though some public TCRs occurred in many donors. When a later analysis was performed, an Asian-associated ancestry cluster reportedly had fewer N-insertions than the approximately 700-donor mean.

The source material was PBMCs. J is TRBJ2-7 and V is TRBV4-3, with 10 bases aligning to TRBD1. The sequence was collected from a man aged 25-45 years in good health and CMV-seronegative. Here the CDR3 reads CASSQVWDRGYEQYF. The CDR3, as DNA: TGCGCCAGCAGCCAAGTGTGGGACAGGGGCTACGAGCAGTACTTC.